This TCR beta chain derives from a study of blood T cell repertoires in COVID-19. About the research overall: COVID-19 samples collected from the United States, Italy and Spain covered acute and convalescent phases. T cells, B-cell-depleted T cells, or PBMCs provided the cDNA or gDNA that served as material.

Germline trimming cut 4 bases from V and 3 bases from J; bases unmatched to any gene: 12. The CDR3 is made up of 16 amino acids. Germline V gene data show CDR1 as MGHRA and CDR2 as YSYEKL. Authors' methods: Reference gene primer amplification in the assay estimated nucleated cell counts. Clones were read by immunoSEQ multiplex PCR, and TCRdb kept only the in-frame ones, dropping some. V, J and clone size are taken as reported in that table, and D and trimming were inferred from the DNA itself. The sample records approximately 210,000 clones, almost 90% being singletons. This clone is a singleton in its sample.

Input material: peripheral blood. The TCR originated in a man between 18 and 29 years old with active or convalescent COVID-19. The rearrangement joins TRBV4-1 to TRBJ2-7; 7 bases agree with TRBD2. The CDR3 region is CASSLLPGLLNYEQYF. CDR3 DNA: TGCGCCAGCAGCCTCCTACCGGGACTATTAAACTACGAGCAGTACTTC.